This T cell receptor (beta chain) was recovered during a study of spatial heterogeneity in lung cancer. Study context: TCR and UMI combinations that were unique each appeared, on average, more than ten times in raw reads.

Study-wide results and limits: Blood showed ubiquitous tumor TCRs more often at resection than at routine follow-up.

As to time point: sample taken at primary tumor resection. Whole RNA was taken from tumor, nontumor lung or frozen PBMC; it was then sequenced unsorted. 55 to 80 TRACERx patients with early, untreated non-small cell lung cancer donated samples. This clonotype has at least ten counts. Its antigen is undetermined. Every TCR cDNA molecule bore its own unique molecular identifier. TCRdb itself ran the 5' RACE reads through MiXCR, one entry per CDR3 protein. Seen here are roughly 82,000 distinct CDR3 sequences, around 13% observed once, and the top ten hold around 4.6%. This CDR3 region has 15 residues. V was clipped by 2 bases and J by 4 bases; unmatched bases: 6. Per the germline V gene, CDR1 is SGHAT and CDR2 is FQNNGV.

The V gene is TRBV11-2, the J gene TRBJ2-3, with 7 positions matching TRBD1. This clonotype was sampled from a male donor with early-stage non-small cell lung cancer. This specimen was PBMCs, taken at surgery. CDR3 region: CASSLLVGGADTQYF. CDR3 DNA: TGTGCCAGCAGCTTACTAGTAGGGGGCGCAGATACGCAGTATTTT.